A selection of T cell receptor beta chains follows, all from one sample in a study of T cell responses to AZD1222 COVID-19 vaccine. The repertoire was sequenced with immunoSEQ multiplex PCR; TCRdb's copy has only in-frame clones and lacks some. In the table there are some 160,000 clones, about nine tenths of which are singletons. Source: peripheral blood, taken on day 0 of AZD1222 vaccination. These receptors all come from an adult in good health. The conserved cysteine and the conserved F or W are not part of the CDR3 here. D genes are given only for firm matches.

j_call	v_call	d_call	cdr3_aa
TRBJ2-1	TRBV12-3/TRBV12-4	-	ASSNEQF
TRBJ1-6	TRBV28	TRBD1	ASRDSLNSPLH
TRBJ2-7	TRBV11-3	-	ASSSREQGDEQY
TRBJ1-6	TRBV7-9	TRBD1	ASSSQGLDHPPLH
TRBJ1-1	TRBV7-8	TRBD1	ASSWHDREDTEAF
TRBJ1-1	TRBV7-2	-	ASAGPGNTEAF
TRBJ2-1	TRBV6-1	-	ASSEYGQF
TRBJ2-7	TRBV25-1	-	ASSKVESSYEQY
TRBJ1-5	TRBV7-2	TRBD1	ASSRDSQERPQH
TRBJ1-1	TRBV6-5	-	ASTSDGSEAF
TRBJ2-2	TRBV6-2/TRBV6-3	-	ASSLDADTGELF
TRBJ2-1	TRBV30	-	ACWGGSSSYNEQF
TRBJ2-3	TRBV6-6	-	ASSRSSTDTQY
TRBJ1-2	TRBV28	-	ASSLGAANYGYT
TRBJ2-7	TRBV2	-	ASSVELPYEQY
TRBJ1-2	TRBV5-4	-	ASSLGGSSNYGYT
TRBJ1-3	TRBV27	-	ASSQGVGAFGNTIY
TRBJ2-7	TRBV10-3	TRBD1	AISVGQGGSSYEQY
TRBJ2-1	TRBV9	TRBD1	ASSVRDRGYNEQF
TRBJ1-5	TRBV4-2	TRBD1	ASSQVRTGGSPQH
TRBJ2-3	TRBV28	TRBD2	ASSFGGASMNTQY
TRBJ1-1	TRBV28	-	ASYPQGAGMNTEAF
TRBJ2-3	TRBV5-5	-	ASSLLPTGTDTQY
TRBJ2-3	TRBV4-2	TRBD2	ASSSRLAASTDTQY
TRBJ2-1	TRBV4-2	-	ASSQDFSRDEQF
TRBJ1-6	TRBV3-1/TRBV3-2	-	ASSQDGDYNSPLH
TRBJ2-1	TRBV5-1	-	ASSLGSSYNEQF
TRBJ1-4	TRBV28	-	ASSSGGAANEKLF
TRBJ1-5	TRBV5-6	TRBD1	ASSLECYRGYSNQPQH
TRBJ2-2	TRBV5-4	-	ASSLAGLNTGELF
TRBJ2-3	TRBV7-8	TRBD1	ASSLAAMIGTVGRDTQY
TRBJ2-1	TRBV6-6	-	ASSYVGALSYNEQF
TRBJ1-2	TRBV14	-	ASSQDPIGNGYT
TRBJ2-7	TRBV7-2	TRBD1	ASSLAQDRVTYEQY
TRBJ1-2	TRBV27	TRBD1	ASSPLTGIRYGYT
TRBJ2-7	TRBV30	-	ARTQGYEQY
TRBJ1-2	TRBV30	TRBD1	AWRPGTVYGYT
TRBJ2-5	TRBV7-9	TRBD1	ASKVGQQETQY
TRBJ2-1	TRBV9	-	ASSKVRNEQF
TRBJ1-2	TRBV30	-	ACHADSSGYT
TRBJ1-1	TRBV2	-	ASREGGQMNTEAF
TRBJ2-1	TRBV27	TRBD1	ASRHGTGSYNEQF
TRBJ2-3	TRBV5-1	TRBD2	ASSPGGVDTQY
TRBJ2-7	TRBV9	-	ASSVGPPTLGYEQY
TRBJ1-2	TRBV6-2/TRBV6-3	-	ASSQGRGYT
TRBJ1-5	TRBV20-1	-	SASDGNQPQH
TRBJ2-1	TRBV27	-	ASRQWGAAYNEQF
TRBJ1-1	TRBV6-2/TRBV6-3	TRBD1	ASSRTGWGNTEAF
TRBJ1-3	TRBV28	-	ASSLTRAGNTIY
TRBJ2-5	TRBV7-2	-	ASSFPHQETQY
TRBJ2-1	TRBV4-2	TRBD2	ASSQAAFGGAAYNEQF